This TCR beta chain was identified in a study of cytomegalovirus exposure and HLA in healthy donors. In the study overall: It was reported in a later analysis that the approximately 120 validation repertoires used the same platform as the 550 to 850 first-cohort repertoires.

Comments on this clone: The antigen is unknown.

Produced via immunoSEQ multiplex PCR; TCRdb's table is partial and in-frame only. The table has 200,000 to 250,000 clones, roughly 84% seen once. The study, taken as a whole, reports: In vitro data verified a few CMV-associated chains as specific for CMV antigens. The study recorded 150 to 200 TCR beta chains that were cytomegalovirus-associated.

Specimen: PBMCs. The sequence was obtained from a woman aged 25-40 years in good health and CMV-seropositive.

The CDR3, as DNA: TGTGCCTGGGATAGTATCGGGAGGGCCAGCAATGAGCAGTTCTTC. It yields the protein CAWDSIGRASNEQFF. The chain has TRBV30 and TRBJ2-1, with 8 bases aligning to TRBD2. Losses at the gene ends were 5 bases for V and 6 bases for J; bases not matched to a gene: 12. From germline, CDR1 is GTSNPN and CDR2 SVGIG (reference sequence). The CDR3 consists of 15 residues.